This T cell receptor beta chain was identified in a study of spatial heterogeneity in lung cancer. This clonotype was counted many times. This beta chain is an unintended read in a library built for alpha chains; its size means little. TCRdb used MiXCR to reprocess the 5' RACE reads, holding one entry per CDR3 protein. The sample lists some 11,000 distinct CDR3 sequences, about 3.5% seen once, with approximately 51% in the top ten. Noted time point: sample taken at primary tumor resection. Whole RNA from tumor, nontumor lung or frozen PBMC was sequenced unsorted. This specimen consisted of PBMCs, obtained at surgery. The TCR comes from a female donor with early-stage non-small cell lung cancer.

This CDR3 is CSARASGRETQYF. CDR3 DNA sequence: TGCAGTGCTAGGGCTAGCGGGAGGGAGACCCAGTACTTC. This chain links TRBV20-1 with TRBJ2-5; TRBD2 matches 11 bases. CDR3 length: 13 amino acids. Germline CDR1 reads DFQATT; CDR2 reads SNEGSKA (reference sequence). Trimming took 3 bases from V and 5 from J; bases not matched to a gene: 2.